The sequence of this TCR beta chain was determined in a study of cytomegalovirus exposure and HLA in healthy donors. The PCR had 60 Vbeta and 13 Jbeta primers. The assay was immunoSEQ multiplex PCR, and TCRdb's table has in-frame clones only and misses some. The table records 75,000 to 100,000 clones, approximately 85% of them present only once. Germline CDR1 reads SEHNR; CDR2 reads FQNEAQ (reference sequence). This CDR3 has 17 residues. General study findings and limits: Sequencing depth across donors, presence/absence analyses assumed, was roughly uniform.

A word on this clone: Its antigen is currently unknown. At one boundary the junction diverges from the germline segment, which might be a read error.

Sequencing was done on a sample of PBMCs. The origin of this receptor is a man between 35 and 55 years old in good health and CMV-seropositive. V and J are TRBV7-9 and TRBJ2-1, with 8 positions matching TRBD2. CDR3 DNA: TGTTCCAGCAGCCCCCCTCCGAGACTAGCGATACACAATGAGCAGTTCTTC. This codes for CSSSPPPRLAIHNEQFF. The variable domain in full, with the rest retrieved from reference TRBV7-9 and TRBJ2-1, is DTGVSQNPRHKITKRGQNVTFRCDPISEHNRLYWYRQTLGQGPEFLTYFQNEAQLEKSRLLSDRFSAERPKGSFSTLEIQRTEQGDSAMYLCSSSPPPRLAIHNEQFFGPGTRLTVL.